The T cell receptor (beta chain) described here comes from a study of cytomegalovirus exposure and HLA in healthy donors. Study-wide points: Listed as cytomegalovirus-associated were 170 or so TCR beta chains. Reportedly, diagnosis of cytomegalovirus status by the classifier showed high specificity and sensitivity. Per a prior analysis, the majority of TCR beta V segments were productive roughly 87% or roughly 30% of the time.

Trimming left V 6 bases short and J 2 bases short, with 12 bases between. The length of the CDR3 is 14 residues. Per the germline V gene, CDR1 is SGHRS and CDR2 is YFSETQ. A note on this clone: The antigen remains undetermined.

PCR was performed using 60 Vbeta and 13 Jbeta primers. Generated by immunoSEQ multiplex PCR, the TCRdb table keeps only in-frame clones and is missing some. This table has around 300,000 clones, around four fifths appearing once. The sequence came from a woman aged 40 to 50 in good health and CMV-seropositive. J is TRBJ2-1 and V is TRBV5-1; tentatively, D is TRBD2 (6 bases). The sample comprised PBMCs. As DNA, the CDR3 is TGCGCCAGCAACAGGAGGGAACCCTACAATGAGCAGTTCTTC. Its protein product is CASNRREPYNEQFF.